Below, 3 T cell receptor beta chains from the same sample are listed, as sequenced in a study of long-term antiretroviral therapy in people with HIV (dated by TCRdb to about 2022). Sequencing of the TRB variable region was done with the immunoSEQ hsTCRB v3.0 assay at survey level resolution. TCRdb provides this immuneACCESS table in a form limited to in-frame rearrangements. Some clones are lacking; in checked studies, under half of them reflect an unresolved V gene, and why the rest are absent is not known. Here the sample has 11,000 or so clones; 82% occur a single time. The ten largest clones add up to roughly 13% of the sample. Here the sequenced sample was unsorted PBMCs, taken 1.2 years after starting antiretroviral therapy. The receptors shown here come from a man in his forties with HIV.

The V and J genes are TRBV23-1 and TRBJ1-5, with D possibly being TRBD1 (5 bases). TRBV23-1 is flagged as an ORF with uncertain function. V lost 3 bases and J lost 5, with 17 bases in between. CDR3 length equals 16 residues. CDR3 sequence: CASSQTVRIGDQPQHF. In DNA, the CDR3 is TGCGCCAGCAGTCAGACAGTTCGAATTGGGGATCAGCCCCAGCATTTT.

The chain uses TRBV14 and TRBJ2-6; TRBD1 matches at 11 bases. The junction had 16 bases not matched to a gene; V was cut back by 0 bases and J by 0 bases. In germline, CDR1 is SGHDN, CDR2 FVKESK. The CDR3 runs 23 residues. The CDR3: CASSQESLAWDRGFSSGANVLTF. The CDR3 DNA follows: TGTGCCAGCAGCCAAGAATCCCTCGCCTGGGACAGGGGGTTTAGCTCTGGGGCCAACGTCCTGACTTTC.

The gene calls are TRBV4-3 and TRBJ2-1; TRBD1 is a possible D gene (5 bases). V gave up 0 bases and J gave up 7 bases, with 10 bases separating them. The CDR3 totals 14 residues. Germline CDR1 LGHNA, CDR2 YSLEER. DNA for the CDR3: TGCGCCAGCAGCCAAGATTCCAGGGCTAATGAGCAGTTCTTC. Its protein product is CASSQDSRANEQFF.